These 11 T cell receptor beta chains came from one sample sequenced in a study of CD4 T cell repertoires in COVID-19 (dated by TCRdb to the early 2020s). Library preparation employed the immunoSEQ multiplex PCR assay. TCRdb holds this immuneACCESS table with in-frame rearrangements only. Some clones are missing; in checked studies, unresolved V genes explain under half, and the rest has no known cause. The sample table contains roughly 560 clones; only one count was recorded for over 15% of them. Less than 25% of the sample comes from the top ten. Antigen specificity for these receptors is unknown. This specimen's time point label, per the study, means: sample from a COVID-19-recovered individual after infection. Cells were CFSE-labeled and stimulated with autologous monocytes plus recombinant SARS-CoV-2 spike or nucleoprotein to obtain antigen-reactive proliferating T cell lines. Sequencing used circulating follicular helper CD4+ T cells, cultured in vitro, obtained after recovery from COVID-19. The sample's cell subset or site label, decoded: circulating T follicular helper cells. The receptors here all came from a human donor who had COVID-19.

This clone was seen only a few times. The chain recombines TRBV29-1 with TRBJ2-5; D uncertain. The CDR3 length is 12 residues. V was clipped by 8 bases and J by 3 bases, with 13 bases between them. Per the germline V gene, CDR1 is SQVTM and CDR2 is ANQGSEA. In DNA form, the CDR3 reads TGCAGCTCGGTCTGGGAAGAAGAGACCCAGTACTTC. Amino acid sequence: CSSVWEEETQYF.

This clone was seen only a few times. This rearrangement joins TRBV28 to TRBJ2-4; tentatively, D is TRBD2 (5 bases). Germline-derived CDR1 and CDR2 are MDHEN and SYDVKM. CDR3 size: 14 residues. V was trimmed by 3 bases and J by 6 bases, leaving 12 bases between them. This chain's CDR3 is CASSLVGLANIQYF. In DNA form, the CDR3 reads TGTGCCAGCAGTTTGGTCGGGCTAGCAAACATTCAGTACTTC.

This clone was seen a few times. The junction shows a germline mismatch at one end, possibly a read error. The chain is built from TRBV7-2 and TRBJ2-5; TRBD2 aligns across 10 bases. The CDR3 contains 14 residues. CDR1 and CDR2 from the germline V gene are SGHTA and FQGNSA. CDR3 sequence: CASSPGLAREAQYF. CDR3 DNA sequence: TGTGCCAGCAGCCCGGGACTAGCGAGAGAGGCCCAGTACTTC.

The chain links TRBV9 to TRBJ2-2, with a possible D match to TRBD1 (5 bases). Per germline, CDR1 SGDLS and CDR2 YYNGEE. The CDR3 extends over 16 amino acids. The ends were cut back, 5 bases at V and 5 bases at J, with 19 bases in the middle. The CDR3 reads CASSRRGTAGTGELFF. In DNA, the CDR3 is TGTGCCAGCAGTCGTAGGGGAACGGCTGGGACCGGGGAGCTGTTTTTT.

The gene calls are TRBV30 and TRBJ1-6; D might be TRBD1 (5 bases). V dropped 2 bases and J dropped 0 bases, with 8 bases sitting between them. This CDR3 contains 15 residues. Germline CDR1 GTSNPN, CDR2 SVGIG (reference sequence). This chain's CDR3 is CAWSKDSSYNSPLHF. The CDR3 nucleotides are TGTGCCTGGAGTAAAGACAGCTCCTATAATTCACCCCTCCACTTT.

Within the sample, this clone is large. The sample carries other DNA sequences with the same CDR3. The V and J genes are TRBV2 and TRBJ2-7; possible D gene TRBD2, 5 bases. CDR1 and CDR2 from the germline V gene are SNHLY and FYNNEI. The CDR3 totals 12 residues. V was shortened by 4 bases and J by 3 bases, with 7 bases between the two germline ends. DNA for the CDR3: TGTGCCAGCAGTGTTGAGGGCTACGAGCAGTACGTC. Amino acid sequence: CASSVEGYEQYV.

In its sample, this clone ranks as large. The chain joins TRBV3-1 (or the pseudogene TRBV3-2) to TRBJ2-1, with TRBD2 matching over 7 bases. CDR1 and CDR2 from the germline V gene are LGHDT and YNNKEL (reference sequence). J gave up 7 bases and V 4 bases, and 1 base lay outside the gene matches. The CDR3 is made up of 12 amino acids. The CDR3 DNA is TGTGCCAGCAGCCGGACTAGAAATGAGCAGTTCTTC. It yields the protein CASSRTRNEQFF.

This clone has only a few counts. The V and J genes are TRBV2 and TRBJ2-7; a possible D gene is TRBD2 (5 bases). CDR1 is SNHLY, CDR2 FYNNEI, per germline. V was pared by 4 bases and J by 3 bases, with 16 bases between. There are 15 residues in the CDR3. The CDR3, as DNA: TGTGCCAGCAGTGGGGAGTCCCTTCCACACTACGAGCAGTACGTC. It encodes CASSGESLPHYEQYV.

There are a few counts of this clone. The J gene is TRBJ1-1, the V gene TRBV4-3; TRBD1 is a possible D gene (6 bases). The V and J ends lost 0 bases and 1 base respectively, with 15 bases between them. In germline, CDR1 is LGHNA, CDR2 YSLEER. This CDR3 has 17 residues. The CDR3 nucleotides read TGCGCCAGCAGCCAAGAAGGGGGGTCGGGATGGAACACTGAAGCTTTCTTT. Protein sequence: CASSQEGGSGWNTEAFF.

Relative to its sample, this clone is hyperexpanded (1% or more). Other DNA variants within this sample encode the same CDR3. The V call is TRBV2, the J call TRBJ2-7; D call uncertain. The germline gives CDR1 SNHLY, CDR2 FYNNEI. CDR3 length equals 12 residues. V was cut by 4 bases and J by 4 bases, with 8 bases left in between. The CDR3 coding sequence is TGTGCCAGCAGTGTAGAAGGATACGAGCAGTACTTC. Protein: CASSVEGYEQYF.

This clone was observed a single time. The CDR3 region is CASSLDLSGANVLTF. Here the CDR3 DNA reads TGTGCCAGCAGCCTTGACCTCTCTGGGGCCAACGTCCTGACTTTC. The genes are TRBV4-2 and TRBJ2-6; D remains ambiguous. V was trimmed by 4 bases and J by 0 bases, leaving 7 bases between them. Germline CDR1 reads LGHNA; CDR2 reads YNFKEQ. The CDR3 has 15 amino acids.